The present entry profiles one T cell receptor beta chain with its context. Its antigen remains unknown. The data stem from a study of hypomethylating agent response in myelodysplastic syndrome. For the study at large: Patients received azacitidine (about 70% of the 11) or decitabine (3 of 11). Responders were about six patients with complete response or hematologic improvement; 4 or 5 were non-responders.

Regarding the study as a whole: Responders gained more novel clonotypes; non-responders had more contracted clonotypes after treatment.

This CDR3 contains 13 residues. The germline gives CDR1 LGHNT, CDR2 FRNRAP. Trimming took off 8 bases at V and 4 bases at J, with 11 bases between the two ends. Each sample had 350 to 400 ng DNA, as two 200 ng replicates, at survey resolution. Some clones are missing from TCRdb's copy, which holds only in-frame ones; the method was immunoSEQ multiplex PCR. This table holds some 970 clones, about 81% found once. This chain links TRBV12-5 with TRBJ2-2; maybe TRBD1 (5 bases). This receptor was identified in a human donor with myelodysplastic syndrome. Sample: bone marrow, taken before or after starting hypomethylating agent treatment for myelodysplastic syndrome (not recorded which). The CDR3, as DNA: TGTGCTAGTTTAGCAGGGTTCACCGGGGAGCTGTTTTTT. Translation gives CASLAGFTGELFF.